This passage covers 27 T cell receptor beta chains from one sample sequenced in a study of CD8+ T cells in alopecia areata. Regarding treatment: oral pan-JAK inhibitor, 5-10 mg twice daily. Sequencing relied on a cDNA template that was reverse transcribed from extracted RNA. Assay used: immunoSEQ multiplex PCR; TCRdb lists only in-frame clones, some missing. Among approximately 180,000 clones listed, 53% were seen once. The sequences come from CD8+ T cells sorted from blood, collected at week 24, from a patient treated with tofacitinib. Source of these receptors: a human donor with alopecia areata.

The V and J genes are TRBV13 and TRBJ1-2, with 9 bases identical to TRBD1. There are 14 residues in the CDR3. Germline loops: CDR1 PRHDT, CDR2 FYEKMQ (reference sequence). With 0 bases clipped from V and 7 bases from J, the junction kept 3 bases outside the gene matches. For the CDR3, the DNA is TGTGCCAGCAGCTTAGGGACAGGGGGTGGTGGCTACACCTTC. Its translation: CASSLGTGGGGYTF.

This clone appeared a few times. The CDR3 here is CASSRSGSGDGNEKLFF. In DNA, the CDR3 is TGCGCCAGCAGCCGATCCGGGTCAGGGGACGGGAATGAAAAACTGTTTTTT. The chain is built from TRBV4-1 and TRBJ1-4, with D possibly TRBD1 on 6 matching bases. V lost 4 bases, J lost 5 bases, and 20 bases lay in between. The germline V gene encodes CDR1 MGHRA and CDR2 YSYEKL. The CDR3 is 17 amino acids.

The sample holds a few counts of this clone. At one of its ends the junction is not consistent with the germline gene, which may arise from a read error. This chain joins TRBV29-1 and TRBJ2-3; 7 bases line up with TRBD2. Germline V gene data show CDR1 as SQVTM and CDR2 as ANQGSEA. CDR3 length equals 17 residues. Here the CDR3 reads CSVEGWEERGRTDTQYF. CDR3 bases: TGCAGCGTCGAAGGCTGGGAGGAGCGGGGACGCACAGATACGCAGTATTTT.

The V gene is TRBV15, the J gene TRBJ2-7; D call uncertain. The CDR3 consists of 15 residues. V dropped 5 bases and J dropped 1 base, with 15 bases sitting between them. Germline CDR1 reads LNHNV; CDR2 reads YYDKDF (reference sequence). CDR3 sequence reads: CATSENILGSYEQYF. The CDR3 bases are TGTGCCACCAGCGAAAACATATTGGGTTCCTACGAGCAGTACTTC.

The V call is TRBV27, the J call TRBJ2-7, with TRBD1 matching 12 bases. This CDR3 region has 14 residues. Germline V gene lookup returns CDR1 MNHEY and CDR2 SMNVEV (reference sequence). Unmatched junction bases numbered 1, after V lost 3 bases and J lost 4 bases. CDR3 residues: CASSLGQGAYEQYF. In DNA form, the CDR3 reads TGTGCCAGCAGTTTGGGACAGGGGGCGTACGAGCAGTACTTC.

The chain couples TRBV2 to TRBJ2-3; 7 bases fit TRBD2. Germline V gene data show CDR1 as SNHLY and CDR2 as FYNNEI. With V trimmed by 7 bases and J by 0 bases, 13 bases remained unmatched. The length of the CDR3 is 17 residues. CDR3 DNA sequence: TGTGCCAGCACCCTCACCGGGGAGGGGACTAGCACAGATACGCAGTATTTT. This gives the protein CASTLTGEGTSTDTQYF.

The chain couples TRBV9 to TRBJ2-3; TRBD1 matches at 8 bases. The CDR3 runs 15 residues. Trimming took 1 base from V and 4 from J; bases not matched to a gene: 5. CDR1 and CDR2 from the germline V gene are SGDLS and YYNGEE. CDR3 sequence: CASSVQGAVADTQYF. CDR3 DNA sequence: TGTGCCAGCAGCGTACAGGGGGCGGTGGCAGATACGCAGTATTTT.

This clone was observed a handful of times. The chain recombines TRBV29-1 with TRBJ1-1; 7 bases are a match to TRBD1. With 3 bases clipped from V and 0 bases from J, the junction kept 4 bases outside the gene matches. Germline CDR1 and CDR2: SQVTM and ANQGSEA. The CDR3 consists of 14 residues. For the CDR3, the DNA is TGCAGCGTTGACAAGGGACAGCTGAACACTGAAGCTTTCTTT. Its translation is CSVDKGQLNTEAFF.

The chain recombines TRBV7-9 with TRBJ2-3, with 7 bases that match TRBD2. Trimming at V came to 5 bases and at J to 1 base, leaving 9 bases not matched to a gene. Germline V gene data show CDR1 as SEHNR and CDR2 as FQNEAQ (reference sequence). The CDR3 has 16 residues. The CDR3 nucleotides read TGTGCCAGCAGCCCACCAAGCGGGGACGGCACAGATACGCAGTATTTT. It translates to CASSPPSGDGTDTQYF.

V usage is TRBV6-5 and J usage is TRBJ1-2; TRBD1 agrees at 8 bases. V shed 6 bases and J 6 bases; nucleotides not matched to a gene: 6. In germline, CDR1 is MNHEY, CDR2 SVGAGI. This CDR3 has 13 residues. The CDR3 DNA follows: TGTGCCAGCAGCACGACAGGGGTGGATGGCTACACCTTC. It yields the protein CASSTTGVDGYTF.

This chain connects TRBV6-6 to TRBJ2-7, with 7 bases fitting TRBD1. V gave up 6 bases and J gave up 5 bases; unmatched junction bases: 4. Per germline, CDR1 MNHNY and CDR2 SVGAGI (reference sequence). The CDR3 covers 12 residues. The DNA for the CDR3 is TGTGCCAGCAGGACAGGGACCCACGAGCAGTACTTC. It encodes CASRTGTHEQYF.

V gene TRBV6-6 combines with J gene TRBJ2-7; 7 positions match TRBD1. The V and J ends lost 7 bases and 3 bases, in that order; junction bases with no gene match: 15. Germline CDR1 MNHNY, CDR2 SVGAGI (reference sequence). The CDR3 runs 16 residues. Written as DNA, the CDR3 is TGTGCCAGCACCCAGATGATAGGGGGCGACGGCTACGAGCAGTACTTC. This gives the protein CASTQMIGGDGYEQYF.

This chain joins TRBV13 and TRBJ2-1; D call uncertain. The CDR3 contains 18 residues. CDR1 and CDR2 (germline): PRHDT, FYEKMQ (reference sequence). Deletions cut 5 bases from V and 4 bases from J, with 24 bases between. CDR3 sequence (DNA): TGTGCCAGCAGCCCCCGACCCGGACCCCACAACACTTACAATGAGCAGTTCTTC. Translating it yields CASSPRPGPHNTYNEQFF.

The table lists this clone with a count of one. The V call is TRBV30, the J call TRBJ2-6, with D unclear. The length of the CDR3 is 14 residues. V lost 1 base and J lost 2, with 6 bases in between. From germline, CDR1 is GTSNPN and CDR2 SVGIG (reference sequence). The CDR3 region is CAWSEGTGANVLTF. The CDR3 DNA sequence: TGTGCCTGGAGTGAGGGAACTGGGGCCAACGTCCTGACTTTC.

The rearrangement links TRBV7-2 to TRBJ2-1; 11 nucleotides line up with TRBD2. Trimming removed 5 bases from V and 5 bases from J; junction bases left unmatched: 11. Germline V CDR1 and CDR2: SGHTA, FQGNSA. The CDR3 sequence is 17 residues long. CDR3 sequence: CASSEEGMGLADNEQFF. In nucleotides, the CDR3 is TGTGCCAGCAGCGAGGAGGGAATGGGACTAGCGGACAATGAGCAGTTCTTC.

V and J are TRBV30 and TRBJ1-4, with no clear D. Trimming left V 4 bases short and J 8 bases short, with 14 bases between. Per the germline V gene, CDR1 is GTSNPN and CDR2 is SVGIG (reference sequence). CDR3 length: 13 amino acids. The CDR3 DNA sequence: TGTGCCTGGACTTTACCCGAAGAGGAAAAACTGTTTTTT. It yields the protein CAWTLPEEEKLFF.

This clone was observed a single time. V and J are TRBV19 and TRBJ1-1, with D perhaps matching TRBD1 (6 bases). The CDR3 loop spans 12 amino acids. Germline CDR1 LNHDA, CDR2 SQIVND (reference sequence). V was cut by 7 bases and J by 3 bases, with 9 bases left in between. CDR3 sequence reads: CASKEGDTEAFF. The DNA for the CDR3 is TGTGCCAGTAAGGAGGGGGACACTGAAGCTTTCTTT.

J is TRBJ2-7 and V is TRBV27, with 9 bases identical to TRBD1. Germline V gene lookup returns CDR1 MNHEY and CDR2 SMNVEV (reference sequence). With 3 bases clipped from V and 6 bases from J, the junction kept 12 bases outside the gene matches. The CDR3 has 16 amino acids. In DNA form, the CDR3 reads TGTGCCAGCAGTTTTTATCCTGGGACAGGGTCTTCCGAGCAGTACTTC. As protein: CASSFYPGTGSSEQYF.

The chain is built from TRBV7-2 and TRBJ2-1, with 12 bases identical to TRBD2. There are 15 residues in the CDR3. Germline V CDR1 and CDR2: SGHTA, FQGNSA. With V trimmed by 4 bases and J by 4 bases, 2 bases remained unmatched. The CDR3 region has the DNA TGTGCCAGCAGCTCGGGACTAGCGGGTTACAATGAGCAGTTCTTC. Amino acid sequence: CASSSGLAGYNEQFF.

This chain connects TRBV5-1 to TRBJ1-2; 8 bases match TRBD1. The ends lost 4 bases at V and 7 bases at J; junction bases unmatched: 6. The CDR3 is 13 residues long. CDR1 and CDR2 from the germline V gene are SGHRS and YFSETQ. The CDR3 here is CASSPDRGLGYTF. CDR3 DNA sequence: TGCGCCAGCAGCCCAGACAGGGGACTTGGCTACACCTTC. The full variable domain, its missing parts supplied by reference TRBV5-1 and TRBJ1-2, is KAGVTQTPRYLIKTRGQQVTLSCSPISGHRSVSWYQQTPGQGLQFLFEYFSETQRNKGNFPGRFSGRQFSNSRSEMNVSTLELGDSALYLCASSPDRGLGYTFGSGTRLTVV.

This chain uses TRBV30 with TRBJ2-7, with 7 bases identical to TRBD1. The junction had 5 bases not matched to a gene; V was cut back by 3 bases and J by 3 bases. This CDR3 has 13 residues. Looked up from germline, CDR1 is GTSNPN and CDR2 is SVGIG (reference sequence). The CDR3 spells CAWSRGSSYEQYF. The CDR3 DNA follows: TGTGCCTGGAGCAGGGGGTCAAGCTACGAGCAGTACTTC.

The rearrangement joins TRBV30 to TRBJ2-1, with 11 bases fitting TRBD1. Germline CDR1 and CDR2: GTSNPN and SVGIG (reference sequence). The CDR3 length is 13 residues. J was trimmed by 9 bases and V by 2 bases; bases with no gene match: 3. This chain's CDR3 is CAWSPGTGGEQFF. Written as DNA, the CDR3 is TGTGCCTGGAGTCCCGGGACAGGGGGTGAGCAGTTCTTC.

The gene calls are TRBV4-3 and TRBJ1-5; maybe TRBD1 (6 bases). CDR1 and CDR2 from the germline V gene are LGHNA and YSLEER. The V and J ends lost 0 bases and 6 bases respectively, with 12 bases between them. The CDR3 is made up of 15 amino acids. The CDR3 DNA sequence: TGCGCCAGCAGCCAAGATGCAGGGGTGGGTCAGCCCCAGCATTTT. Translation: CASSQDAGVGQPQHF.

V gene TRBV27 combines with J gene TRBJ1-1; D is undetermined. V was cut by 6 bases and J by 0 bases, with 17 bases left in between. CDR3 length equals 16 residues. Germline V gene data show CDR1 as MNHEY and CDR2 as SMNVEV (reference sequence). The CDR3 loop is CASSFSKGDLNTEAFF. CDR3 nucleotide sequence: TGTGCCAGCAGCTTCTCGAAAGGCGACCTGAACACTGAAGCTTTCTTT.

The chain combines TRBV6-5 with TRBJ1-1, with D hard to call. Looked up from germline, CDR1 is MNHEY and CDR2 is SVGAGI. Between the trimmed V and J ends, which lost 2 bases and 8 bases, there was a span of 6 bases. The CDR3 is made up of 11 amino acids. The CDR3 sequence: CASSYGQEAFF. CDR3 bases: TGTGCCAGCAGTTACGGGCAGGAAGCTTTCTTT.

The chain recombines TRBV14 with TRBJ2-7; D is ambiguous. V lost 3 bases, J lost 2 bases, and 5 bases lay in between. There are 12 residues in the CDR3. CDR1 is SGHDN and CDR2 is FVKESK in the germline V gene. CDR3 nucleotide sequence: TGTGCCAGCAGCCAGGAAACCTACGAGCAGTACTTC. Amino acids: CASSQETYEQYF.

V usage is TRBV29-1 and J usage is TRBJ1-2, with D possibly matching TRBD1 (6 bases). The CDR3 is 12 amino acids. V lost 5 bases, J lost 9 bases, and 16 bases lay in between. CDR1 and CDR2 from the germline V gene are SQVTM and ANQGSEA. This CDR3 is CSVPGVYDSYTF. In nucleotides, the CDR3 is TGCAGCGTTCCAGGGGTGTACGATAGCTACACCTTC. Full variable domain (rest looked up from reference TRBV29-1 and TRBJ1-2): SAVISQKPSRDICQRGTSLTIQCQVDSQVTMMFWYRQQPGQSLTLIATANQGSEATYESGFVIDKFPISRPNLTFSTLTVSNMSPEDSSIYLCSVPGVYDSYTFGSGTRLTVV.